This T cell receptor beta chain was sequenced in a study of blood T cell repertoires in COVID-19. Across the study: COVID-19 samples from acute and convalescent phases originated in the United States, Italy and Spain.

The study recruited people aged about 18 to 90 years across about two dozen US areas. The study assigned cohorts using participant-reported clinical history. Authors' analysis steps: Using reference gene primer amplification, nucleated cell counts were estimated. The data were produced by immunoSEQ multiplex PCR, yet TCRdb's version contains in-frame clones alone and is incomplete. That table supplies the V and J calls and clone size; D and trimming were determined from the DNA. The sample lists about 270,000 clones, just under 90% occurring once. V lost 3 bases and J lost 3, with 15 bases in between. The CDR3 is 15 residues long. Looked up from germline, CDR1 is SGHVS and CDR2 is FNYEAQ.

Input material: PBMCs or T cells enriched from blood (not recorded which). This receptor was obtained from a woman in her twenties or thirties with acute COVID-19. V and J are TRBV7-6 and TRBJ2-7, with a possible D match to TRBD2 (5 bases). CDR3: CASSLRASMGYEQYF. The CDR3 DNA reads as TGTGCCAGCAGCTTGAGGGCCTCCATGGGCTACGAGCAGTACTTC.